This TCR beta chain emerged from a study of T cell responses to AZD1222 COVID-19 vaccine. Study-level background: Pooling covered second doses at about 4 or about 12 weeks.

The study's findings and limits: Sampling captured repertoires only after the peak T cell response. Clonal diversity was possibly underestimated; the donors were predominantly white British and more often female.

This clone was detected once. Its antigen is as yet unknown. The CDR3 has 16 amino acids. V was trimmed by 4 bases and J by 0 bases, leaving 16 bases between them. The germline V gene encodes CDR1 SGHDT and CDR2 YYEEEE. Libraries were prepared by immunoSEQ multiplex PCR; TCRdb keeps only in-frame clonotypes and omits some of them. The sample contains roughly 180,000 clones, roughly 87% of which appear only once. The sample was peripheral blood, taken on day 0 of AZD1222 vaccination. This receptor was taken from an adult in good health. V usage is TRBV5-6 and J usage is TRBJ1-1, with unresolved D. CDR3 coding DNA: TGTGCCAGCAGCCGTATAACCGGGCCCATGAACACTGAAGCTTTCTTT. It yields the protein CASSRITGPMNTEAFF.